This T cell receptor beta chain is from a study of blood T cell repertoires in COVID-19. Study overall: Sites in the United States, Italy and Spain provided acute and convalescent COVID-19 samples. The analysed material was cDNA or gDNA that came from T cells, B-cell-depleted T cells, or PBMCs.

As processed by the authors: Nucleated cell number was recorded as an estimate derived from reference gene primer amplification. Repertoires were generated with immunoSEQ multiplex PCR, while TCRdb's copy carries only in-frame clones and drops some. The V and J calls and the clone size are those of that table, but D and trimming were determined from the DNA. The profile covers about 250,000 clones, with roughly 80% appearing a single time and about 8% taken by the ten largest. Germline-derived CDR1 and CDR2 are SGHRS and YFSETQ. The CDR3 spans 14 residues. The ends lost 4 bases at V and 6 bases at J; junction bases unmatched: 9.

This rearrangement joins TRBV5-1 to TRBJ1-1; the match to TRBD1 covers 7 bases. The sequence came from an elderly woman with acute or convalescent COVID-19. Source material: peripheral blood. The CDR3 loop is CASSPRQGRAEAFF. The CDR3 DNA follows: TGCGCCAGCAGCCCTAGACAGGGTCGCGCTGAAGCTTTCTTT.